This passage covers 9 T cell receptor beta chains from one sample sequenced in a study of shared clonotypes between healthy human individuals. TCRdb's copy holds only in-frame clones and misses some; the assay was immunoSEQ multiplex PCR. Altogether under 2,000,000 clones are present, about 95% being singletons, with the ten largest covering 1% to 1.5%. CD45RO-negative cells were positively selected for CCR7, leaving out terminally differentiated effector memory CD45RA+ cells. Sequencing was carried out using naive CD8+ T cells sorted from blood. Receptor source: a man between 18 and 29 years old in good health.

The rearrangement links TRBV6-1 to TRBJ2-5; D might be TRBD1 or TRBD2, each matching 6 bases. Trimming pared 2 bases from V and 5 bases from J, leaving 15 bases between. CDR1 and CDR2 from the germline V gene are MNHNS and SASEGT. This CDR3 has 15 residues. In DNA, the CDR3 is TGTGCCAGCAGTGAAACGACATTAGGGGGGGAGACCCAGTACTTC. It yields the protein CASSETTLGGETQYF.

In DNA form, the CDR3 reads TGTGCCAGCAGTTTAGGGCAGGGTCTGGATGGCTACACCTTC. It encodes CASSLGQGLDGYTF. The chain uses TRBV2 and TRBJ1-2; tentatively, D is TRBD1 (5 bases). This CDR3 contains 14 residues. CDR1 SNHLY and CDR2 FYNNEI come from the germline V gene. V was shortened by 5 bases and J by 6 bases, with 16 bases between the two germline ends. The complete variable domain, with remaining parts taken from reference TRBV2 and TRBJ1-2, reads EPEVTQTPSHQVTQMGQEVILRCVPISNHLYFYWYRQILGQKVEFLVSFYNNEISEKSEIFDDQFSVERPDGSNFTLKIRSTKLEDSAMYFCASSLGQGLDGYTFGSGTRLTVV.

The chain links TRBV11-2 to TRBJ2-7; D gene uncertain. CDR3 length: 13 residues. Germline V gene sequence: CDR1 SGHAT, CDR2 FQNNGV. Trimming shortened V by 0 bases and J by 3 bases, and 6 bases separated the two germline ends. The CDR3 sequence: CASSLDPDYEQYF. In DNA form, the CDR3 reads TGTGCCAGCAGCTTAGATCCAGACTACGAGCAGTACTTC.

This clone was observed a handful of times. Other DNA sequences in the same sample also yield this CDR3. This chain links TRBV27 with TRBJ2-7; D is ambiguous. Germline loops: CDR1 MNHEY, CDR2 SMNVEV (reference sequence). The ends were cut back, 2 bases at V and 0 bases at J, with 5 bases in the middle. The CDR3 is 13 amino acids. The CDR3 nucleotides are TGTGCCAGCAGTTTACAGAGCTCCTACGAGCAGTACTTC. This gives the protein CASSLQSSYEQYF.

V is TRBV4-1 and J is TRBJ2-1; D possibly uses TRBD1 or TRBD2 (5 bases each). This CDR3 is built from 19 residues. Germline CDR1 and CDR2: MGHRA and YSYEKL. The V gene lost 2 bases and the J gene lost 0 bases, with 20 bases spanning the gap. CDR3 amino acids: CASSQWIPGPLSSYNEQFF. CDR3 DNA sequence: TGCGCCAGCAGCCAATGGATACCGGGACCTCTAAGCTCCTACAATGAGCAGTTCTTC.

This clone has a single count. The V and J genes are TRBV11-1 and TRBJ2-1; no firm D call. V lost 5 bases, J lost 8 bases, and 13 bases lay in between. The germline CDR1 and CDR2 sequences are SGHAT and FQDESV (reference sequence). The CDR3 consists of 13 residues. CDR3 sequence (DNA): TGTGCCAGCAGCAGGATGAGCCTGGATGAGCAGTTCTTC. Protein: CASSRMSLDEQFF.

The V and J genes are TRBV27 and TRBJ2-1; D possibly corresponds to TRBD2 (6 bases). The CDR3 runs to 16 residues. V lost 4 bases to trimming and J lost 0 bases, with 13 bases between them. Germline V gene data show CDR1 as MNHEY and CDR2 as SMNVEV (reference sequence). The CDR3 protein is CASSSGLASSYNEQFF. The CDR3 DNA reads as TGTGCCAGCAGTTCTGGGCTAGCGAGCTCCTACAATGAGCAGTTCTTC.

The V and J genes are TRBV6-1 and TRBJ1-2; the D is unclear. This CDR3 is 14 amino acids long. V was cut by 7 bases and J by 5 bases, with 17 bases left in between. Germline assignment: CDR1 MNHNS and CDR2 SASEGT. Here the CDR3 DNA reads TGTGCCAGCAAAAGTCTGCAGGCGATATATGGCTACACCTTC. This codes for CASKSLQAIYGYTF.

This sequence joins TRBV4-1 and TRBJ2-7; no firm D call. CDR1 and CDR2 from the germline V gene are MGHRA and YSYEKL. The CDR3 runs 9 residues. Trimming cost V 4 bases and J 11 bases, with 6 bases left between them. CDR3 DNA sequence: TGCGCCAGCAGCCGAGGAGAGTACTTC. Translation: CASSRGEYF.